The sequence of this T cell receptor (beta chain) was determined in a study of post-analysis software for immune sequencing data. Study observations and caveats: Patients had higher frequencies than controls of about five TRBV segments, including TRBV5-6, TRBV5-1 and TRBV20-1.

CDR1 and CDR2 (germline): SGHTA, FQGNSA. The V segment lost 1 base and the J segment 4 bases; nucleotides outside the gene matches: 5. The CDR3 contains 15 residues. This clonotype showed up just a few times. What it binds is unknown. Incorporated into the TCR beta cDNA libraries were unique molecular identifiers, which served to reduce PCR and sequencing biases. TCRdb passed the PCR reads through MiXCR, listing each CDR3 protein once. This repertoire shows more than 450,000 distinct CDR3 sequences, about 40% found once; its top ten account for approximately 1.7%. The V and J genes are TRBV7-2 and TRBJ2-7; 9 nucleotides line up with TRBD2. This receptor was identified in a girl aged 10 to 17 with multiple sclerosis. The specimen sequenced was blood. CDR3 residues: CASSLGRGGAYEQYF. The CDR3 DNA reads TGTGCCAGCAGCTTAGGGCGCGGGGGGGCATACGAGCAGTACTTC.